The source of this TCR beta chain is a study of somatic mutations in cytotoxic T cells in rheumatoid arthritis. Looking at the study overall: Immediately following diagnosis and ahead of any treatment, patient blood (over 28 ml EDTA) was drawn. Overall study results and limits: Rheumatoid arthritis patients and age-matched healthy controls showed no significant difference in CD8+ T-cell clonality.

This table comes from immunoSEQ multiplex PCR, and its TCRdb copy is limited to in-frame clones, with some not included. The sample shows several thousand clones, more than 70% of them seen only once. Trimming cost V 3 bases and J 5 bases, with 8 bases left between them. This CDR3 contains 14 residues. CDR1 is MNHEY, CDR2 SMNVEV, per germline (reference sequence). With regard to this clone: Its antigen is as yet unknown.

This TCR came from an adult with rheumatoid arthritis. Sequencing was done on a sample of CD8+ T cells sorted from blood. The rearrangement links TRBV27 to TRBJ1-6; maybe TRBD1 (6 bases). The CDR3 sequence: CASSLWTDNSPLHF. The CDR3 DNA sequence: TGTGCCAGCAGTTTGTGGACAGATAATTCACCCCTCCACTTT.